This T cell receptor (beta chain) was identified during a study of radiotherapy plus CTLA-4 blockade in lung cancer (dated 2018 in TCRdb). Background on the whole study: Objective responses were observed in 18% of enrolled patients, and disease control was achieved in around 30%. Study-wide findings and limitations: The strongest predictors of response were reported to be early dynamic shifts in blood T cell clones along with a rise in serum interferon-beta following radiation. After treatment with radiotherapy and ipilimumab, TCR clones that came from tumors expanded in the peripheral blood.

As for this clone: What this receptor recognizes is not known. Base-call qualities are not available, and no considerably larger clone is one nucleotide away.

Library preparation was by the immunoSEQ multiplex PCR assay. This immuneACCESS table, as held by TCRdb, lists in-frame sequences with V and J called but not all clones. Of the missing ones, under half trace to an unresolved V gene in checked studies; the others have no known cause. The sample includes tens of thousands of clones, with roughly 77% observed a single time. Clones ranked in the top ten supply 7.5% to 9.5% of the sample. From a lookup of the germline V gene (reference sequence), CDR1 and CDR2 are SEHNR and FQNEAQ. The junction carries 14 bases between V and J, which are trimmed by 8 bases and 6 bases respectively. There are 12 amino acids in the CDR3, from cysteine to phenylalanine inclusive. The read is trimmed to its CDR3 DNA, 36 bases read in frame from base 1. The study evaluated CTLA-4 blockade (ipilimumab) given together with focal radiation therapy in patients who had chemo-refractory metastatic non-small-cell lung cancer.

The rearrangement combines TRBV7-9 with TRBJ2-7; 6 matching bases give a weak D call of TRBD1. The TCR originated in a human donor with non-small cell lung cancer who had a complete response to radiotherapy plus ipilimumab. This specimen consisted of peripheral blood, obtained from a patient treated with radiotherapy plus ipilimumab. The CDR3 protein is CASGQTAAEQYF. The sequence in DNA is TGTGCCAGCGGACAGACCGCCGCCGAGCAGTACTTC.